This T cell receptor (beta chain) was retrieved from a study of response to subunit inactivated influenza vaccine. Regarding this clonotype: Its target is unknown.

TCRdb processed the RT-PCR reads anew with MiXCR; each CDR3 protein has one entry. The sample has under 200,000 distinct CDR3 sequences; about 10% are singletons. Findings and caveats of the study: Authors suggested that a seasonal influenza vaccination recruits few new T cells each time.

Trimming removed 6 bases from V and 5 bases from J, with 13 bases in between. The CDR3 sequence is 13 residues long. The sequence derives from a man aged 50-75 years who received an inactivated influenza vaccine. The specimen comprised CD8+ T cells sorted from PBMCs, sampled approximately 25 months after vaccination. The chain employs TRBV12-3 or TRBV12-4 and TRBJ2-5, with D uncertain. CDR3 loop: CASRLRVGETQYF. The CDR3 DNA is TGTGCCAGCAGGCTTAGGGTTGGGGAGACCCAGTACTTC.